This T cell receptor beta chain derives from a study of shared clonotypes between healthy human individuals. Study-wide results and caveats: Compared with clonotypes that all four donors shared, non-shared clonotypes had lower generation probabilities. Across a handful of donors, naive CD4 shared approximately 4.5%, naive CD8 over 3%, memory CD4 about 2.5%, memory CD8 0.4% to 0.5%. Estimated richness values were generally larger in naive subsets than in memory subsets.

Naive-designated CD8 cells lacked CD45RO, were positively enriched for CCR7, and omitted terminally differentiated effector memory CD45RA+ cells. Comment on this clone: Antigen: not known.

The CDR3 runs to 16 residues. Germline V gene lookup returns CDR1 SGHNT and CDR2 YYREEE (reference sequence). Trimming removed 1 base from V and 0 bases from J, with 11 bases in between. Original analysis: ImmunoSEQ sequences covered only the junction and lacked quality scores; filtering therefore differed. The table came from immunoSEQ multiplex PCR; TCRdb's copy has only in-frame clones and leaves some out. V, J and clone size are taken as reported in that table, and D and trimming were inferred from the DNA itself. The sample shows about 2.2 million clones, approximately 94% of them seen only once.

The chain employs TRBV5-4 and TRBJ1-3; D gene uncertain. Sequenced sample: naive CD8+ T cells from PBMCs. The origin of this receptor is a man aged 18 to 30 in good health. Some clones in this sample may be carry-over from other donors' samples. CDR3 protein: CASSLSPQDSGNTIYF. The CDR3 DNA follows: TGTGCCAGCAGCTTGTCACCCCAGGACTCTGGAAACACCATATATTTT.